These 30 T cell receptor beta chains were sequenced from one sample in a study of blood T cell repertoires in COVID-19. Produced via immunoSEQ multiplex PCR; TCRdb's table is partial and in-frame only. The table lists 100,000 or so clones, approximately 90% of them singletons. Sequencing was done on a sample of peripheral blood. These receptors all stem from a man over 45 with active COVID-19.

V usage is TRBV5-1 and J usage is TRBJ2-1, with 12 nucleotides matching TRBD2. V trimming: 4 bases; J trimming: 3 bases; junction bases outside the gene matches: 8. This CDR3 has 17 amino acids. Germline CDR1 reads SGHRS; CDR2 reads YFSETQ. The CDR3 sequence: CASSATVLAGGYNEQFF. The CDR3 coding sequence is TGCGCCAGCAGCGCAACCGTACTAGCGGGAGGCTACAATGAGCAGTTCTTC.

V gene TRBV12-3 or TRBV12-4 combines with J gene TRBJ2-7, with D maybe TRBD1 (5 bases). The CDR3 extends over 12 amino acids. Trimming left V 3 bases short and J 4 bases short, with 7 bases between. CDR3 bases: TGTGCCAGCAGTTTGCAGGGTTACGAGCAGTACTTC. Protein sequence: CASSLQGYEQYF.

This clone occurred once. V and J are TRBV5-5 and TRBJ1-2; no clear D gene. Germline V gene data show CDR1 as SGHKS and CDR2 as YYEKEE (reference sequence). The CDR3 is 16 amino acids. Trimming pared 0 bases from V and 4 bases from J, leaving 16 bases between. CDR3 region: CASSLAKVSQSYGYTF. For the CDR3, the DNA is TGTGCCAGCAGCTTGGCCAAGGTGTCACAGAGCTATGGCTACACCTTC.

The chain joins TRBV2 to TRBJ1-5; D unresolved. The V end was cut by 2 bases, the J end by 0 bases, with 8 bases between. The CDR3 has 15 residues. The germline gives CDR1 SNHLY, CDR2 FYNNEI. The CDR3 region has the DNA TGTGCCAGCAGTGAATCCGGGTATAGCAATCAGCCCCAGCATTTT. Amino acids: CASSESGYSNQPQHF.

The rearrangement uses TRBV5-5 and TRBJ2-4; 13 nucleotides agree with TRBD2. The CDR3 has 19 residues. J gave up 0 bases and V 0 bases, and 6 bases lay outside the gene matches. Germline CDR1 is SGHKS and CDR2 is YYEKEE (reference sequence). The CDR3 here is CASSLETSGGLIAKNIQYF. The DNA for the CDR3 is TGTGCCAGCAGCTTGGAGACTAGCGGGGGGTTAATAGCCAAAAACATTCAGTACTTC.

This chain uses TRBV5-1 with TRBJ1-3; TRBD1 agrees at 9 bases. CDR1 and CDR2 (germline): SGHRS, YFSETQ. V shed 4 bases, J shed 2 bases, and the junction held 7 bases outside the gene matches. The CDR3 covers 16 residues. The CDR3 loop is CASSPTGQGPGNTIYF. The CDR3 DNA reads TGCGCCAGCAGCCCGACGGGACAGGGACCTGGAAACACCATATATTTT.

This clone was observed once. J is TRBJ2-5 and V is TRBV6-2 or TRBV6-3, with D maybe TRBD1 (5 bases). This CDR3 is 14 amino acids long. Looked up from germline, CDR1 is MNHEY and CDR2 is SVGEGT. Trimming removed 4 bases at V and 0 bases at J, with 9 bases between. The DNA of the CDR3 is TGTGCCAGCAGTTCTCGACAGTACCAAGAGACCCAGTACTTC. Translated, it gives CASSSRQYQETQYF.

The gene calls are TRBV24-1 and TRBJ2-2, with 11 bases matching TRBD1. Germline V gene lookup returns CDR1 KGHDR and CDR2 SFDVKD. This CDR3 comprises 16 residues. Trimming cost V 3 bases and J 7 bases; bases outside gene matches: 6. This CDR3 reads CATSDVGTGGIGELFF. CDR3 DNA sequence: TGTGCCACCAGTGATGTAGGGACAGGGGGAATCGGGGAGCTGTTTTTT.

This sequence joins TRBV5-8 and TRBJ2-3, with 7 bases identical to TRBD1. CDR1 and CDR2 from the germline V gene are SGHTS and YDEGEE. Trimming took 4 bases from V and 1 from J; bases not matched to a gene: 12. The CDR3 is 17 amino acids. CDR3: CASSDHRGALGTDTQYF. CDR3 in DNA: TGTGCCAGCAGCGACCACAGGGGCGCGTTAGGCACAGATACGCAGTATTTT.

This clone was detected only a few times. CDR3 loop: CASSESRVGSPLHF. For the CDR3, the DNA is TGTGCCAGCAGTGAAAGCAGGGTTGGATCACCCCTCCACTTT. The chain recombines TRBV2 with TRBJ1-6; D possibly corresponds to TRBD1 (5 bases). Germline V CDR1 and CDR2: SNHLY, FYNNEI. This CDR3 is 14 amino acids long. Trimming cost V 2 bases and J 10 bases, with 12 bases left between them.

The chain uses TRBV20-1 and TRBJ1-3; D unresolved. The CDR3 runs to 16 residues. V lost 3 bases and J lost 1, with 16 bases in between. Germline V gene lookup returns CDR1 DFQATT and CDR2 SNEGSKA (reference sequence). The CDR3 region has the DNA TGCAGTGCTAGTGTGGGCACTTTGTTATCTGGAAACACCATATATTTT. Protein sequence: CSASVGTLLSGNTIYF.

The CDR3, as DNA: TGCGCCAGCAGTCCCGGGACTAGCGGCTTCGAGGAGCAGTTCTTC. Translating it yields CASSPGTSGFEEQFF. V usage is TRBV10-1 and J usage is TRBJ2-1; 11 nucleotides align to TRBD2. The CDR3 covers 15 residues. The trim removed 5 bases at V and 10 bases at J, leaving 10 bases unmatched. Germline loops: CDR1 WNHNN, CDR2 SYGVQD (reference sequence).

V gene TRBV3-1 (or the pseudogene TRBV3-2) combines with J gene TRBJ1-1; D gene uncertain. Looked up from germline, CDR1 is LGHDT and CDR2 is YNNKEL (reference sequence). This CDR3 region has 14 residues. V was cut by 1 base and J by 11 bases, with 17 bases left in between. The CDR3 loop is CASSQVGRSRRAFF. As DNA, the CDR3 is TGTGCCAGCAGCCAAGTCGGGCGATCTCGGAGGGCTTTCTTT.

The chain uses TRBV9 and TRBJ1-6; the match to TRBD1 covers 7 bases. The CDR3 consists of 17 residues. Germline loops: CDR1 SGDLS, CDR2 YYNGEE. The V gene end was trimmed by 0 bases and the J gene end by 7 bases; junction bases not matched to a gene: 10. CDR3 nucleotide sequence: TGTGCCAGCAGCGTAGGGGGGCGTCCAGGGGGGAATTCACCCCTCCACTTT. This encodes CASSVGGRPGGNSPLHF.

The J gene is TRBJ1-3, the V gene TRBV7-2, with TRBD1 identical over 7 bases. This CDR3 region has 16 residues. Germline values: CDR1 SGHTA, CDR2 FQGNSA. J was trimmed by 1 base and V by 2 bases; bases with no gene match: 5. CDR3 protein: CASSLSPGGSGNTIYF. As DNA, the CDR3 is TGTGCCAGCAGCTTAAGCCCAGGGGGGTCTGGAAACACCATATATTTT.

The chain combines TRBV7-2 with TRBJ1-1, with D perhaps TRBD1 (6 bases). V was trimmed by 2 bases and J by 0 bases, leaving 13 bases between them. CDR1 and CDR2 from the germline V gene are SGHTA and FQGNSA. The CDR3 extends over 16 amino acids. CDR3 region: CASSLFGQLMNTEAFF. CDR3 bases: TGTGCCAGCAGCTTATTTGGACAGCTAATGAACACTGAAGCTTTCTTT.

This clone was detected once. The rearrangement uses TRBV4-1 and TRBJ2-1, with TRBD1 as a possible D gene (5 bases). This CDR3 contains 14 residues. Germline assignment: CDR1 MGHRA and CDR2 YSYEKL. V was cut by 4 bases and J by 9 bases, with 16 bases left in between. The CDR3 loop reads CASSLNSFDSEQFF. The CDR3 region has the DNA TGCGCCAGCAGCCTAAACTCTTTTGACAGTGAGCAGTTCTTC.

The chain combines TRBV4-1 with TRBJ1-2; D is undetermined. This CDR3 has 13 residues. The V end was cut by 1 base, the J end by 8 bases, with 11 bases between. CDR1 MGHRA and CDR2 YSYEKL come from the germline V gene. This CDR3 is CASSQVTSMGYTF. DNA for the CDR3: TGCGCCAGCAGCCAAGTTACTTCCATGGGCTACACCTTC.

The V gene is TRBV7-2, the J gene TRBJ2-1; TRBD2 matches at 8 bases. V shed 4 bases, J shed 12 bases, and the junction held 8 bases outside the gene matches. The CDR3 contains 13 residues. Germline V gene sequence: CDR1 SGHTA, CDR2 FQGNSA. The CDR3 protein is CASSSQAGGTQFF. CDR3 sequence (DNA): TGTGCCAGCAGCTCACAGGCGGGGGGTACGCAGTTCTTC.

The rearrangement joins TRBV2 to TRBJ1-5, with 7 bases fitting TRBD1. The junction had 4 bases not matched to a gene; V was cut back by 6 bases and J by 5 bases. This CDR3 is built from 13 residues. Per germline, CDR1 SNHLY and CDR2 FYNNEI. The CDR3 loop reads CASRTGRDQPQHF. CDR3 nucleotide sequence: TGTGCCAGCAGGACAGGGCGGGATCAGCCCCAGCATTTT.

V is TRBV2 and J is TRBJ2-5; 11 bases match TRBD2. V was clipped by 3 bases and J by 6 bases; unmatched bases: 6. Germline CDR1 and CDR2: SNHLY and FYNNEI. CDR3 length: 15 residues. CDR3 amino acids: CASSDELAGVKTQYF. In nucleotides, the CDR3 is TGTGCCAGCAGTGATGAACTAGCGGGGGTTAAGACCCAGTACTTC.

The CDR3 DNA is TGTGCCAGCAGGGGGACAGGGGACCACTATGGCTACACCTTC. The encoded protein is CASRGTGDHYGYTF. V is TRBV2 and J is TRBJ1-2, with 10 bases that match TRBD1. Per the germline V gene, CDR1 is SNHLY and CDR2 is FYNNEI. The V segment lost 6 bases and the J segment 3 bases; nucleotides outside the gene matches: 4. The CDR3 has 14 residues.

The chain employs TRBV7-9 and TRBJ2-6, with 9 bases that match TRBD1. The germline V gene encodes CDR1 SEHNR and CDR2 FQNEAQ (reference sequence). This CDR3 has 18 residues. J was trimmed by 1 base and V by 3 bases; bases with no gene match: 7. As DNA, the CDR3 is TGTGCCAGCAGCTTCCGGGACAGGGTATTGTCTGGGGCCAACGTCCTGACTTTC. This translates into CASSFRDRVLSGANVLTF.

This clone appeared once. The rearrangement links TRBV5-1 to TRBJ1-1; D remains unclear. From germline, CDR1 is SGHRS and CDR2 YFSETQ. This CDR3 region has 14 residues. Trimming pared 0 bases from V and 0 bases from J, leaving 6 bases between. The CDR3 DNA reads TGCGCCAGCAGCTTGGCTACAGTGAACACTGAAGCTTTCTTT. Protein: CASSLATVNTEAFF.

This chain connects TRBV29-1 to TRBJ1-1; D gene ambiguous. The V end was cut by 1 base, the J end by 4 bases, with 16 bases between. Germline V CDR1 and CDR2: SQVTM, ANQGSEA. This CDR3 has 15 residues. The DNA of the CDR3 is TGCAGCGTTGAAGGCCGGGTTACCCGGGGCACTGAAGCTTTCTTT. It encodes CSVEGRVTRGTEAFF. Full variable domain (remainder filled in from reference TRBV29-1 and TRBJ1-1): SAVISQKPSRDICQRGTSLTIQCQVDSQVTMMFWYRQQPGQSLTLIATANQGSEATYESGFVIDKFPISRPNLTFSTLTVSNMSPEDSSIYLCSVEGRVTRGTEAFFGQGTRLTVV.

The gene calls are TRBV19 and TRBJ2-2; 10 nucleotides agree with TRBD1. This CDR3 region has 15 residues. V shed 5 bases and J 4 bases; nucleotides not matched to a gene: 4. CDR1 and CDR2 from the germline V gene are LNHDA and SQIVND (reference sequence). This CDR3 is CASSRQGASTGELFF. The CDR3 DNA follows: TGTGCCAGTAGTCGACAGGGGGCGAGCACCGGGGAGCTGTTTTTT.

This chain uses TRBV7-9 with TRBJ2-5; D is possibly TRBD1 (6 bases). V was shortened by 2 bases and J by 2 bases, with 9 bases between the two germline ends. Germline lookup yields CDR1 SEHNR and CDR2 FQNEAQ (reference sequence). The CDR3 contains 14 residues. The CDR3 coding sequence is TGTGCCAGCAGCTTAACAGGGAGACAAGAGACCCAGTACTTC. It yields the protein CASSLTGRQETQYF. Using reference TRBV7-9 and TRBJ2-5 for the parts outside the CDR3, the full variable domain is DTGVSQNPRHKITKRGQNVTFRCDPISEHNRLYWYRQTLGQGPEFLTYFQNEAQLEKSRLLSDRFSAERPKGSFSTLEIQRTEQGDSAMYLCASSLTGRQETQYFGPGTRLLVL.

The chain combines TRBV2 with TRBJ1-2; possibly TRBD1 for D (6 bases). The V end lost 10 bases, the J end lost 7 bases, and 19 bases lay between the germline ends. CDR1 SNHLY and CDR2 FYNNEI come from the germline V gene. This CDR3 is 13 amino acids long. CDR3: CATRGLPTPGYTF. As DNA, the CDR3 is TGTGCCACCAGGGGCCTACCAACGCCTGGCTACACCTTC. Full variable domain (remainder filled in from reference TRBV2 and TRBJ1-2): EPEVTQTPSHQVTQMGQEVILRCVPISNHLYFYWYRQILGQKVEFLVSFYNNEISEKSEIFDDQFSVERPDGSNFTLKIRSTKLEDSAMYFCATRGLPTPGYTFGSGTRLTVV.

The gene calls are TRBV19 and TRBJ1-1, with a weak D call TRBD1 (5 bases). This CDR3 is 16 amino acids long. V shed 3 bases and J shed 5 bases, with 19 bases lying between them. Per the germline V gene, CDR1 is LNHDA and CDR2 is SQIVND (reference sequence). The CDR3 coding sequence is TGTGCCAGTAGTATTAAGGGGTCCTGGGGGAGGACTGAAGCTTTCTTT. Its protein product is CASSIKGSWGRTEAFF.

CDR3 sequence (DNA): TGTGCCAGCAGCGTAGATCGGGGGGGTTCACCCCTCCACTTT. Encoded protein: CASSVDRGGSPLHF. The rearrangement links TRBV9 to TRBJ1-6; D might be TRBD1 (5 bases). V was cut by 0 bases and J by 9 bases, with 10 bases left in between. In germline, CDR1 is SGDLS, CDR2 YYNGEE. The CDR3 is made up of 14 amino acids.